These T cell receptor beta chains were read from a single sample in a study of blood T cells in healthy people across ages. TCRdb recomputed calls from the 5' RACE reads with MiXCR, one row per CDR3 protein. This repertoire shows about 680,000 distinct CDR3 sequences, over 45% found once; its top ten account for 25% to 35%. Sequences were obtained from blood. These receptors were collected from a woman aged 60-70 years in good health. CDR3s include the opening cysteine and the closing phenylalanine or tryptophan. The D gene is left open where the match is weak. For some rows the clone size is stated as once, few or many, or as a class when expanded; others skip it.

TRBV7-6	few	TRBJ2-7	TRBD1	TGTGCCAGCAGCTTATCACCGGGACAGGGGTCACCCGAGCAGTACTTC	CASSLSPGQGSPEQYF
TRBV5-1	few	TRBJ2-6	.	TGCGCCAGCAGCTTGGTGGGACAAACTGGGGCCAACGTCCTGACTTTC	CASSLVGQTGANVLTF
TRBV20-1	.	TRBJ1-6	.	TGCAGTGCTAGAGACTCGGTGAACCCGGAGACCCTCCACTTT	CSARDSVNPETLHF
TRBV27	.	TRBJ2-7	TRBD2	TGTGCCAGCAGTCCCGGGACTACAAAATACTACGAGCAGTACTTC	CASSPGTTKYYEQYF
TRBV28	few	TRBJ2-1	TRBD1	TGTGCCGGACAGGGCAGTTTTTACAATGAGCAGTTCTTC	CAGQGSFYNEQFF
TRBV25-1	.	TRBJ2-4	TRBD1	TGTGCCAGCAGTGCGGGACAGAAAGTAAACATTCAGTACTTC	CASSAGQKVNIQYF
TRBV2	.	TRBJ2-1	TRBD2	TGTGCCAGCAGTGGAGGACTAGCGGGTGCAAAGCAGTTCTTC	CASSGGLAGAKQFF
TRBV6-5	.	TRBJ2-6	.	TGTGCCCGCAGTTACGTCTACTCTGGGGCCAACGTCCTGACTTTC	CARSYVYSGANVLTF
TRBV29-1	.	TRBJ2-2	TRBD2	TGCAGCGTAACCGGGACCGGGGGGGTCACCGGGGAGCTGTTTTTT	CSVTGTGGVTGELFF
TRBV20-1	.	TRBJ2-1	.	TGCAGTGCTAGAAGGGGGGAGAAGCAGTTCTTC	CSARRGEKQFF
TRBV9	.	TRBJ2-1	TRBD2	TGTGCCAGCAGCGCGACTAGCGGGAACAATGAGCAGTTCTTC	CASSATSGNNEQFF
TRBV9	.	TRBJ2-1	.	TGTGCCAGCAGTATTGGCGGGAATTACAATGAGCAGTTCTTC	CASSIGGNYNEQFF
TRBV29-1	.	TRBJ1-1	.	TGCAGCGTTGGCATGTTCCTGGCAGGGAACACTGAAGCTTTCTTT	CSVGMFLAGNTEAFF
TRBV14	.	TRBJ2-1	.	TGTGCCAGCAGCCAAGATGTGGGTTACAATGAGCAGTTCTTC	CASSQDVGYNEQFF
TRBV7-9	many	TRBJ1-4	.	TGTGCCAGCAGCTCCAGTGCCTCGAGAGATAAACTGTTTTTT	CASSSSASRDKLFF
TRBV20-1	.	TRBJ2-5	.	TGCAGTGCTAGAGGGATCCCCCAAGAGACCCAGTACTTC	CSARGIPQETQYF
TRBV4-3	many	TRBJ2-5	TRBD2	TGCGCCAGCAGCCGGGGACTAGCGGGAGAGACCCAGTACTTC	CASSRGLAGETQYF
TRBV7-2	few	TRBJ2-1	TRBD1	TGTGCCAGCAGCCCCCCCGGACAGGAGGACAATGAGCAGTTCTTC	CASSPPGQEDNEQFF
TRBV7-9	few	TRBJ2-7	TRBD2	TGTGCCAGCGAGGCTAGCGGGAGCTACGAGCAGTACTTC	CASEASGSYEQYF
TRBV4-1	few	TRBJ2-1	.	TGCGCCAGCAGCCAAGAAGTGAGGGAGCTGCGGTTCTTC	CASSQEVRELRFF
TRBV20-1	.	TRBJ2-1	TRBD2	TGCAGTGCTATAGTAGCGGGAGGTTTGAATGAGCAGTTCTTC	CSAIVAGGLNEQFF
TRBV5-8	.	TRBJ1-1	TRBD1	TGTGCCAGCAGCTTTGGGACAGGGGCCACTGAAGCTTTCTTT	CASSFGTGATEAFF
TRBV7-2	few	TRBJ2-7	.	TGTGCCAGCAGCCCAGGAGTGGCTGGCTACGAGCAGTACTTC	CASSPGVAGYEQYF
TRBV10-3	.	TRBJ2-3	.	TGTGCCATCAGGGACAGTTTGGGCACAGATACGCAGTATTTT	CAIRDSLGTDTQYF
TRBV24-1	.	TRBJ2-3	.	TGTGCCACCGGGACCAACCGCGGGACAGCGATGAGCACAGATACGCAGTATTTT	CATGTNRGTAMSTDTQYF
TRBV20-1	.	TRBJ2-7	TRBD2	TGCAGTGCTAGATCGGCTAGCGGGAGGGCATACAATGAGCAGTACTTC	CSARSASGRAYNEQYF
TRBV6-9	.	TRBJ2-1	.	TGTGCCAGCAGTTTTTTCTACGGTGGCCGACCCGACACCGACAATGAGCAGTTCTTC	CASSFFYGGRPDTDNEQFF
TRBV29-1	.	TRBJ1-1	TRBD1	TGCAGCGTTATTGGACAGGCTCGGAACACTGAAGCTTTCTTT	CSVIGQARNTEAFF
TRBV7-3	.	TRBJ2-1	.	TGTGCCAGCAGCCCCGGAGGAGGCGGGATTACCTACAATGAGCAGTTCTTC	CASSPGGGGITYNEQFF
TRBV2	.	TRBJ2-5	.	TGTGCCAGCAGTGAAGGTCTGGGGGCCCAGTACCAAGAGACCCAGTACTTC	CASSEGLGAQYQETQYF
TRBV29-1	.	TRBJ1-1	.	TGCAGCGTTGAAGATCTCGGGGGGCGTACTGAAGCTTTCTTT	CSVEDLGGRTEAFF
TRBV7-6	few	TRBJ2-7	.	TGTGCCAGCAGCCTCGTGGACGGGGATTCCTACGAGCAGTACTTC	CASSLVDGDSYEQYF
TRBV7-3	.	TRBJ2-6	TRBD2	TGTGCCAGCAGCCTCCGGCCGGGGGGAGAAGGGGCCAACGTCCTGACTTTC	CASSLRPGGEGANVLTF
TRBV20-1	.	TRBJ2-1	.	TGCAGTGCCAGGTCCCCGGATCGAGCGGATGAGCAGTTCTTC	CSARSPDRADEQFF
TRBV4-3	.	TRBJ2-7	TRBD1	TGCGCCAGCAGCCAAGATACGGGACAGGGGGCTTACGAGCAGTACTTC	CASSQDTGQGAYEQYF
TRBV4-3	few	TRBJ2-1	TRBD2	TGCGCCAGCAGCCAAGGGACTAGCGGGAGCGGGGGATACAATGAGCAGTTCTTC	CASSQGTSGSGGYNEQFF
TRBV11-2	.	TRBJ1-1	TRBD1	TGTGCCAGCAGCTTGATCAGGGGGTCGAACACTGAAGCTTTCTTT	CASSLIRGSNTEAFF
TRBV2	.	TRBJ2-6	TRBD1	TGTGCCAGCAGTGGTCGGGGACAGGGAACAAGTGGGGCCAACGTCCTGACTTTC	CASSGRGQGTSGANVLTF
TRBV14	few	TRBJ2-1	TRBD2	TGTGCCAGCAGGCGTTCTAGCGGCCCCCTCAATGAGCAGTTCTTC	CASRRSSGPLNEQFF
TRBV5-5	.	TRBJ2-1	.	TGTGCCAGCAGCCCGGAGCCGGACAGAGATGAGCAGTTCTTC	CASSPEPDRDEQFF
TRBV28	.	TRBJ2-1	.	TGTGCCAGCCGGACAATAACGTCACCCCACAATGAGCAGTTCTTC	CASRTITSPHNEQFF
TRBV9	.	TRBJ2-7	.	TGTGCCAGCAGCCAAGAAGGTGGGGGACCCTACGAGCAGTACTTC	CASSQEGGGPYEQYF
TRBV12-3/TRBV12-4	.	TRBJ1-2	.	TGTGCCAGCAGCAGTTTGGGAGAGGCTAACTATGGCTACACCTTC	CASSSLGEANYGYTF
TRBV7-3	.	TRBJ2-7	.	TGTGCCAGCAGCTTAACCGACGGCTACGAGCAGTACTTC	CASSLTDGYEQYF
TRBV20-1	.	TRBJ2-7	TRBD1	TGCAGTGCATCGGGACAGCACGTCCGGAGTGCCCCCTACAATGAGCAGTACTTC	CSASGQHVRSAPYNEQYF
TRBV4-2	.	TRBJ2-2	.	TGTGCCAGCAGCCAACGGACCACCAAAACGACCACCGGGGAGCTGTTTTTT	CASSQRTTKTTTGELFF
TRBV15	.	TRBJ2-1	TRBD2	TGTGCCACCAGCAGAGTGGGTAGCGGGAACTACAATGAGCAGTTCTTC	CATSRVGSGNYNEQFF
TRBV29-1	.	TRBJ2-1	TRBD1	TGCAGCGTTACAATGGACAGGGGAAACAATGAGCAGTTCTTC	CSVTMDRGNNEQFF
TRBV7-2	few	TRBJ2-7	.	TGTGCCAGCAGCTTAGCGGACGAAGTAACCTACGAGCAGTACTTC	CASSLADEVTYEQYF
TRBV4-3	many	TRBJ2-7	TRBD2	TGCGCCAGCAGCCCCCGACTAGCGGGAGTCTACGAGCAGTACTTC	CASSPRLAGVYEQYF
TRBV6-2/TRBV6-3	.	TRBJ2-1	TRBD2	TGTGCCAGCAGTTACGCTAGCGGGAGGTTTGGGTATGAGCAGTTCTTC	CASSYASGRFGYEQFF
TRBV20-1	.	TRBJ1-2	.	TGCAGGGCTACTGACTATGGCTACACCTTC	CRATDYGYTF
TRBV2	.	TRBJ2-2	TRBD2	TGTGCCAGCAGAGCGGGAGGGCCACGTACCGGGGAGCTGTTTTTT	CASRAGGPRTGELFF